The present entry profiles one T cell receptor (beta chain) with its context. One end of the junction does not line up with germline, which may come from a read error. Extraction also yielded germline DNA, while blood RNA was obtained from unsorted whole blood. CDR3 length: 13 residues. Germline CDR1 reads SGHAT; CDR2 reads FQNNGV. The investigators made TCR beta cDNA from about 510 ng total RNA, using a constant-region primer. Sequencing libraries for TCR beta derived from three nested multiplex PCR rounds that used slightly modified ARM-PCR. The first two PCR rounds used TRBV1-TRBV30 primers with a Cbeta primer, approximately 9 cycles each. TCRdb re-derived calls from the multiplex PCR reads in MiXCR, one entry per CDR3 protein. The sample contains more than 150,000 distinct CDR3 sequences, about 55% of which appear only once. This sample stems from a study of tumor-infiltrating lymphocytes in primary liver carcinoma.

Sequenced material: peripheral blood. The V gene is TRBV11-2, the J gene TRBJ2-3; no firm D call. The TCR originated in a man aged 35 to 55 with primary liver carcinoma and hepatitis B virus infection. For the CDR3, the DNA is TGTGCCAGCAGAAAACCCGGGCCGGATACACAGAATTTT. This translates into CASRKPGPDTQNF.